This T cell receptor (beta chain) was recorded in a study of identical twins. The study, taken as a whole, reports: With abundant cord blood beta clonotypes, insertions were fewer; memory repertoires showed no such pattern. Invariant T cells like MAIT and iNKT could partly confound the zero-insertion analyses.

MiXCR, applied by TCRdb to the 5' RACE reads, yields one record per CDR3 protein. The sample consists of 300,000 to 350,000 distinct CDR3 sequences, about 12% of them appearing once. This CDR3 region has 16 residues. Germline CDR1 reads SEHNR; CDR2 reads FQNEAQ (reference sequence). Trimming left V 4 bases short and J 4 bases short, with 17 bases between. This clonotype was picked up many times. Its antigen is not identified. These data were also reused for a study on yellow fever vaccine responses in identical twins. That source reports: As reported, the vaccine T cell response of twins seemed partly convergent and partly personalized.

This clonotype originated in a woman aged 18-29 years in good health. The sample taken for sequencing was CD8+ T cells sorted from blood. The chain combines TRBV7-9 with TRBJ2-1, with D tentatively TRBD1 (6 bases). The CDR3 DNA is TGTGCCAGCAGCTCGCCAGGGGCTCTTATATACAATGAGCAGTTCTTC. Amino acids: CASSSPGALIYNEQFF.